This TCR beta chain was recorded in a study of early T cells in non-severe SARS-CoV-2 infection. Across the study: Chains were not paired, and sequencing was done on bulk RNA from unsorted whole blood. Study-level results: The study's VDJdb matching favored anti-spike CD8 responses and missed private and CD4 specificities.

This clonotype occurred many times. Its antigen is still unknown. Being one base from a much bigger clone, this may be a read error. cDNA molecules, individually, were tagged with unique molecular identifiers. TCRdb re-analysed the 5' RACE reads in MiXCR, keeping a single row per CDR3 protein. The sample comprises about 70,000 distinct CDR3 sequences, around 12% of which are singletons, and about 1.3% rests with the top ten. This clonotype originated in an adult who was a healthcare worker with PCR-confirmed SARS-CoV-2 infection or an uninfected control (not recorded which). The sequenced material came from whole blood.

The CDR3 spells CASSYRTKLNEKLFF. CDR3 bases: TGCGCCAGCAGCTACAGAACAAAGCTTAATGAAAAACTGTTTTTT. This chain uses TRBV5-1 with TRBJ1-4; D is uncertain. Germline-derived CDR1 and CDR2 are SGHRS and YFSETQ. The CDR3 covers 15 residues. Trimming took 3 bases from V and 4 from J, leaving 13 bases between them.